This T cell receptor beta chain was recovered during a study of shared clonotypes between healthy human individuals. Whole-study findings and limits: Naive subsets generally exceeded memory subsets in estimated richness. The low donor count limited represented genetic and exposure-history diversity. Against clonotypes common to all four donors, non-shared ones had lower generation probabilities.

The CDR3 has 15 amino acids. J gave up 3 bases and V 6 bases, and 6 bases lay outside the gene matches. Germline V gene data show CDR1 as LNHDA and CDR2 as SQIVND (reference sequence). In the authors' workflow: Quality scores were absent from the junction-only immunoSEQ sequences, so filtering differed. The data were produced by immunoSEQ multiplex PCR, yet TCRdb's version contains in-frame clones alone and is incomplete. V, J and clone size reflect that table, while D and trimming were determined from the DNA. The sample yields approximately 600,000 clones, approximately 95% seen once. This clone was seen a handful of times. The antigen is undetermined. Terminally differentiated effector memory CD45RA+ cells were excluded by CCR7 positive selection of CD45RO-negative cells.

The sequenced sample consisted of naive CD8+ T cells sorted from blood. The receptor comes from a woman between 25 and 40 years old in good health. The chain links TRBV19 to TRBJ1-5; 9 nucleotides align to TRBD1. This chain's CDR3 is CASRRTGVDNQPQHF. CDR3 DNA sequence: TGTGCCAGTAGGAGGACAGGGGTTGACAATCAGCCCCAGCATTTT.